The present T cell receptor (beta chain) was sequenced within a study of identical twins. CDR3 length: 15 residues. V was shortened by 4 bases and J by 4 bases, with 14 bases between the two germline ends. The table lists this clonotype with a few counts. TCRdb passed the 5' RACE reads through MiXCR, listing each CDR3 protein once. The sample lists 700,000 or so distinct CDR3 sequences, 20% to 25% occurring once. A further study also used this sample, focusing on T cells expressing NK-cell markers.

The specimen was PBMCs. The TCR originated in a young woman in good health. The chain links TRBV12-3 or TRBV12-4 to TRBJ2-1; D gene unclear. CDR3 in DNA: TGTGCCAGCAGTTCCGCCTACGCACCGTACAATGAGCAGTTCTTC. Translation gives CASSSAYAPYNEQFF.